This passage covers 2 T cell receptor beta chains from one sample sequenced in a study of Ad26.COV2.S vaccination and SARS-CoV-2 variants. The protocol was immunoSEQ multiplex PCR, while the TCRdb copy is restricted to in-frame clones and leaves out a portion. The table lists 350,000 to 500,000 clones, about nine tenths of them singletons. Documented treatment: 15 to 20 received Ad26.COV2.S at low or high dose, single or two shots; about 5 received placebo; per-sample allocation not given. Collection of the samples took place on day 63 after the first injection of vaccine or placebo. The sample in question was peripheral blood, obtained in a trial of Ad26.COV2.S vaccine versus placebo. Source of these receptors: a person between 18 and 60 years old who received the Ad26.COV2.S COVID-19 vaccine or a placebo.

V is TRBV10-3 and J is TRBJ1-2; no clear D. This CDR3 region has 13 residues. The V end lost 5 bases, the J end lost 8 bases, and 15 bases lay between the germline ends. CDR1 and CDR2 (germline): ENHRY, SYGVKD. The CDR3 loop is CAISSSEGLGYTF. The CDR3 DNA reads TGTGCCATCAGTAGTTCGGAGGGTTTAGGCTACACCTTC.

CDR3 sequence reads: CASSQAGGPYEQYF. DNA of the CDR3: TGTGCCAGCAGCCAGGCGGGAGGGCCCTACGAGCAGTACTTC. The chain uses TRBV14 and TRBJ2-7; the match to TRBD2 covers 9 bases. The germline V gene encodes CDR1 SGHDN and CDR2 FVKESK. The trim removed 3 bases at V and 2 bases at J, leaving 2 bases unmatched. The CDR3 contains 14 residues.